This T cell receptor beta chain appears in the sequencing data of a study of T-cell reconstitution after alpha-beta-depleted transplantation in children. The library targeted TCRbeta and was prepared with unique molecular identifiers. TCRdb fed the PCR reads into MiXCR, producing one record per CDR3 protein. Of 350,000 to 400,000 distinct CDR3 sequences in the sample, more than 10% were seen once. Germline trimming cut 5 bases from V and 1 base from J; bases unmatched to any gene: 10. Germline V gene sequence: CDR1 SGHRS, CDR2 YFSETQ. This CDR3 has 16 amino acids. This sequence was found in a human donor who donated a stem cell graft to a child with Fanconi anemia. The source was PBMCs, collected from the stem cell graft. V is TRBV5-1 and J is TRBJ2-5; 8 nucleotides line up with TRBD1. The CDR3 region is CASRQRVDRGQETQYF. The DNA of the CDR3 is TGCGCCAGCAGACAGCGAGTTGACAGGGGCCAAGAGACCCAGTACTTC.